Below, 23 T cell receptor beta chains from the same sample are listed, as sequenced in a study of cytotoxic CD8 clonotypes in ibrutinib-treated CLL. The repertoire was sequenced with immunoSEQ multiplex PCR; TCRdb's copy has only in-frame clones and lacks some. The top ten clones hold 5.5% to 6% of a sample with 200,000 or so clones, more than 65% of them seen once. The specimen was PBMCs, collected after 12 months of ibrutinib treatment. These receptors were collected from a human donor with chronic lymphocytic leukemia.

The J gene is TRBJ1-5, the V gene TRBV23-1; 9 bases match TRBD1. TRBV23-1 is identified as an open reading frame with a role that is uncertain. Losses at the gene ends were 6 bases for V and 8 bases for J; bases not matched to a gene: 5. The CDR3 is 13 residues long. The CDR3 bases are TGCGCCAGCAGAACACGGGACAGGGAGCCCCAGCATTTT. Protein: CASRTRDREPQHF.

This chain joins TRBV30 and TRBJ1-5; 7 bases match TRBD1. V gave up 3 bases and J gave up 1 base; unmatched junction bases: 3. This CDR3 comprises 14 residues. Per the germline V gene, CDR1 is GTSNPN and CDR2 is SVGIG (reference sequence). CDR3 amino acids: CAWRTGQSNQPQHF. CDR3 nucleotide sequence: TGTGCCTGGAGGACAGGGCAAAGCAATCAGCCCCAGCATTTT.

This clone has just a few counts. The chain couples TRBV27 to TRBJ2-7, with D unresolved. CDR3 length: 11 residues. Germline CDR1 reads MNHEY; CDR2 reads SMNVEV (reference sequence). V lost 6 bases and J lost 9, with 12 bases in between. CDR3 nucleotide sequence: TGTGCCAGCAGCCCCGTGGTAGGGCAGTACTTC. Protein: CASSPVVGQYF.

This clone was seen many times. This chain joins TRBV10-2 and TRBJ1-2; possibly TRBD1 for D (6 bases). Per the germline V gene, CDR1 is WSHSY and CDR2 is SAAADI. The CDR3 loop spans 12 amino acids. V dropped 7 bases and J dropped 6 bases, with 12 bases sitting between them. The CDR3 DNA sequence: TGCGCCAGCACCCGACAGGAGGATGGCTACACCTTC. This encodes CASTRQEDGYTF.

The genes are TRBV5-1 and TRBJ1-2; TRBD1 agrees at 7 bases. Germline V CDR1 and CDR2: SGHRS, YFSETQ. The CDR3 spans 15 residues. Germline trimming cut 4 bases from V and 2 bases from J; bases unmatched to any gene: 8. In nucleotides, the CDR3 is TGCGCCAGCAGCCTAGTACAGGGGAGCAACTATGGCTACACCTTC. Translating it yields CASSLVQGSNYGYTF. Looking up the rest from reference TRBV5-1 and TRBJ1-2 gives the full variable domain: KAGVTQTPRYLIKTRGQQVTLSCSPISGHRSVSWYQQTPGQGLQFLFEYFSETQRNKGNFPGRFSGRQFSNSRSEMNVSTLELGDSALYLCASSLVQGSNYGYTFGSGTRLTVV.

This clone was detected only a few times. The chain recombines TRBV6-5 with TRBJ2-7; either TRBD1 or TRBD2 may fit D (5 bases each). V gave up 4 bases and J gave up 0 bases, with 16 bases separating them. Germline V gene lookup returns CDR1 MNHEY and CDR2 SVGAGI. CDR3 length equals 16 residues. The DNA of the CDR3 is TGTGCCAGCAGTTTGGGGGTTTCAAGGAGCTCCTACGAGCAGTACTTC. This codes for CASSLGVSRSSYEQYF.

A word on this clone: At the DNA level, this CDR3 is encoded by other sequences in the same sample as well. The V call is TRBV30, the J call TRBJ1-5, with D maybe TRBD1 (6 bases). The CDR3 extends over 14 amino acids. V was shortened by 4 bases and J by 0 bases, with 10 bases between the two germline ends. CDR1 is GTSNPN and CDR2 is SVGIG in the germline V gene (reference sequence). CDR3 amino acids: CAWNRAYSNQPQHF. For the CDR3, the DNA is TGTGCCTGGAACAGGGCGTATAGCAATCAGCCCCAGCATTTT.

This clone was detected only a few times. The chain carries TRBV6-5 and TRBJ1-2; 7 nucleotides line up with TRBD1. The CDR3 runs 13 residues. Per the germline V gene, CDR1 is MNHEY and CDR2 is SVGAGI. V lost 6 bases and J lost 4; bases outside the gene matches: 5. CDR3: CASSQDRSYGYTF. As DNA, the CDR3 is TGTGCCAGCAGCCAGGACAGGAGCTATGGCTACACCTTC.

The V gene is TRBV28, the J gene TRBJ2-7; the D gene is possibly TRBD2 (6 bases). V was shortened by 5 bases and J by 2 bases, with 19 bases between the two germline ends. There are 16 residues in the CDR3. The V gene's germline CDR1 is MDHEN and CDR2 SYDVKM. CDR3 in DNA: TGTGCCAGCAGTCCCTCCCTGGCTAGCGTAACCTACGAGCAGTACTTC. As protein: CASSPSLASVTYEQYF.

This clone was found once. The V call is TRBV25-1, the J call TRBJ2-3, with TRBD1 matching 7 bases. The V gene end was trimmed by 5 bases and the J gene end by 6 bases; junction bases not matched to a gene: 11. The CDR3 is made up of 15 amino acids. Germline assignment: CDR1 MGHDK and CDR2 SYGVNS. Here the CDR3 DNA reads TGTGCCAGCAGTCCCACAGGGGCGCGATGGGATACGCAGTATTTT. This gives the protein CASSPTGARWDTQYF.

This chain links TRBV6-6 with TRBJ2-7; the D gene is possibly TRBD1 (7 bases). Germline CDR1 reads MNHNY; CDR2 reads SVGAGI (reference sequence). V lost 0 bases to trimming and J lost 2 bases, with 11 bases between them. This CDR3 region has 15 residues. The CDR3 reads CASSYSQGGTYEQYF. Written as DNA, the CDR3 is TGTGCCAGCAGTTACTCCCAGGGGGGAACCTACGAGCAGTACTTC.

The chain uses TRBV7-9 and TRBJ1-2; the D is unclear. This CDR3 region has 16 residues. CDR1 and CDR2 from the germline V gene are SEHNR and FQNEAQ (reference sequence). V lost 0 bases and J 5 bases, leaving 16 bases between the germline ends. The CDR3 sequence: CASSLALRGEGYGYTF. CDR3 DNA sequence: TGTGCCAGCAGCTTAGCCCTGCGGGGAGAAGGGTATGGCTACACCTTC.

The chain combines TRBV30 with TRBJ1-5, with unresolved D. Germline-derived CDR1 and CDR2 are GTSNPN and SVGIG (reference sequence). Between the trimmed V and J ends, which lost 3 bases and 8 bases, there was a span of 17 bases. There are 14 residues in the CDR3. The CDR3 DNA reads as TGTGCCTGGAGCCAAGGCGAAAGTCGAAAGCCCCAGCATTTT. Amino acids: CAWSQGESRKPQHF.

The rearrangement uses TRBV10-3 and TRBJ2-5; D not certain. This CDR3 has 16 amino acids. The V gene's germline CDR1 is ENHRY and CDR2 SYGVKD. V dropped 10 bases and J dropped 2 bases, with 23 bases sitting between them. The CDR3 nucleotides read TGTGCCACCCTAGGGCCCTTTTTCCCTCTTCAAGAGACCCAGTACTTC. Translating it yields CATLGPFFPLQETQYF.

The chain joins TRBV10-2 to TRBJ1-1; maybe TRBD1 (5 bases). Germline-derived CDR1 and CDR2 are WSHSY and SAAADI. Trimming shortened V by 5 bases and J by 7 bases, and 17 bases separated the two germline ends. The CDR3 contains 14 residues. The CDR3 DNA reads TGCGCCAGCAGTACCCCAGGGACGCCTGTTGAAGCTTTCTTT. Translated: CASSTPGTPVEAFF.

The V call is TRBV7-9, the J call TRBJ1-6; TRBD1 matches at 9 bases. The junction had 5 bases not matched to a gene; V was cut back by 6 bases and J by 5 bases. Germline CDR1 reads SEHNR; CDR2 reads FQNEAQ (reference sequence). The CDR3 has 15 residues. The CDR3 DNA is TGTGCCAGCAGGCTCCGGGACAGGGATAATTCACCCCTCCACTTT. Amino acid sequence: CASRLRDRDNSPLHF.

The chain is built from TRBV6-1 and TRBJ2-7; the D is unclear. CDR3 length: 15 residues. Trimming took 2 bases from V and 3 from J, leaving 14 bases between them. Germline V gives CDR1 MNHNS, CDR2 SASEGT. Here the CDR3 DNA reads TGTGCCAGCAGTGAATGGCAGGCTTTGGGCTACGAGCAGTACTTC. Its protein product is CASSEWQALGYEQYF.

This clone was counted many times. The chain has TRBV5-6 and TRBJ2-1; the D gene is possibly TRBD2 (5 bases). Looked up from germline, CDR1 is SGHDT and CDR2 is YYEEEE. Trimming took 0 bases from V and 6 from J, leaving 16 bases between them. The CDR3 runs to 16 residues. CDR3 in DNA: TGTGCCAGCAGCTTGGCTGGGCAGGAGGTGGGCAATGAGCAGTTCTTC. Protein sequence: CASSLAGQEVGNEQFF.

V and J are TRBV28 and TRBJ1-2; perhaps TRBD1 as D (6 bases). Looked up from germline, CDR1 is MDHEN and CDR2 is SYDVKM. V lost 3 bases to trimming and J lost 4 bases, with 15 bases between them. This CDR3 spans 15 amino acids. The CDR3: CASSLAQGLGYGYTF. CDR3 in DNA: TGTGCCAGCAGTTTGGCACAGGGTCTGGGCTATGGCTACACCTTC.

The chain carries TRBV14 and TRBJ2-5; 9 bases align to TRBD2. In germline, CDR1 is SGHDN, CDR2 FVKESK. V was clipped by 3 bases and J by 9 bases; unmatched bases: 5. This CDR3 contains 13 residues. The chain's CDR3 is CASSQTSGVAQYF. The CDR3 nucleotides are TGTGCCAGCAGCCAGACTAGCGGCGTGGCCCAGTACTTC.

This sequence joins TRBV25-1 and TRBJ1-2, with D possibly TRBD1 on 6 matching bases. The V gene's germline CDR1 is MGHDK and CDR2 SYGVNS. The CDR3 sequence is 17 residues long. The V and J ends lost 2 bases and 4 bases respectively, with 20 bases between them. In DNA form, the CDR3 reads TGTGCCAGCAGTGAAGGGGCACGGGGGGCACGAGGCTATGGCTACACCTTC. This codes for CASSEGARGARGYGYTF.

This rearrangement joins TRBV29-1 to TRBJ1-4; 7 positions agree with TRBD1. J gave up 6 bases and V 7 bases, and 8 bases lay outside the gene matches. CDR1 is SQVTM, CDR2 ANQGSEA, per germline. The CDR3 loop spans 13 amino acids. CDR3 sequence reads: CSAGRGADEKLFF. For the CDR3, the DNA is TGCAGCGCCGGCAGGGGGGCAGATGAAAAACTGTTTTTT.

The rearrangement joins TRBV30 to TRBJ1-2; no firm D call. From germline, CDR1 is GTSNPN and CDR2 SVGIG (reference sequence). CDR3 length: 14 residues. Trimming shortened V by 2 bases and J by 4 bases, and 14 bases separated the two germline ends. Here the CDR3 DNA reads TGTGCCTGGAGTACTGGCTCAAACGGCTATGGCTACACCTTC. Amino acid sequence: CAWSTGSNGYGYTF.